This section outlines one T cell receptor (beta chain) sequence together with its context. No antigen is known for it. The germline gives CDR1 MRHNA, CDR2 SNTAGT. CDR3 size: 13 residues. Trimming left V 3 bases short and J 4 bases short, with 9 bases between. The record originates from a study of OX40 agonist ivuxolimab in advanced cancers. Overall study findings and caveats: At 0.1-3.0 mg/kg, partial responders had clonal expansion among the lowest observed.

Blood got drawn at baseline, again on cycle 4 day 1, and then on cycle 7 day 1. The repertoire was sequenced with immunoSEQ multiplex PCR; TCRdb's copy has only in-frame clones and lacks some. The table lists more than 75,000 clones, more than 75% of them singletons. This TCR derives from an adult with an advanced solid tumor such as melanoma, head and neck, liver or kidney cancer. This specimen was CD4+ or CD8+ T cells sorted from blood, taken in a trial of the OX40 agonist ivuxolimab. The chain has TRBV6-4 and TRBJ1-2; D unclear. The CDR3 is CASSERFGYGYTF. CDR3 DNA: TGTGCCAGCAGTGAGAGGTTTGGCTATGGCTACACCTTC.